This paragraph reports one T cell receptor beta chain. Per the study methods: Scientists estimated how many nucleated cells there were by amplifying reference gene primers. Sequenced by immunoSEQ multiplex PCR; TCRdb stores in-frame clones only, minus some. From that table come the V and J calls and clone size; the DNA was used to work out D and trimming. The sample records about 95,000 clones, approximately 80% being singletons. The sample originates from a study of blood T cell repertoires in COVID-19. Study at large: The United States, Italy and Spain were the sources of the acute and convalescent COVID-19 samples. Sources were T cells, B-cell-depleted T cells, or PBMCs; the material itself was cDNA or gDNA.

The germline V gene encodes CDR1 SGDLS and CDR2 YYNGEE. This CDR3 comprises 17 residues. Trimming removed 4 bases from V and 7 bases from J; junction bases left unmatched: 11. The sequenced sample was peripheral blood. This TCR came from a human donor in a cohort sampled during active COVID-19. The gene calls are TRBV9 and TRBJ1-6, with 10 positions matching TRBD1. The CDR3, as DNA: TGTGCCAGCAGCCCTACTGACAGGGGGCTAGCGAATTCACCCCTCCACTTT. Protein sequence: CASSPTDRGLANSPLHF. Drawing the rest from reference TRBV9 and TRBJ1-6, the complete variable domain is DSGVTQTPKHLITATGQRVTLRCSPRSGDLSVYWYQQSLDQGLQFLIQYYNGEERAKGNILERFSAQQFPDLHSELNLSSLELGDSALYFCASSPTDRGLANSPLHFGNGTRLTVT.